This is a list of T cell receptor beta chains from one sample in a study of CD8 T cells in ankylosing spondylitis. MiXCR was run by TCRdb on the 5' RACE reads, yielding one entry per CDR3 protein. Here the sample spans around 890,000 distinct CDR3 sequences, approximately 10% being singletons. Input material: blood, either unsorted or a sorted T cell fraction (not recorded which). The origin of the receptors is a male donor with ankylosing spondylitis. CDR3s include the opening cysteine and the closing phenylalanine or tryptophan. D genes are given only for firm matches. Some rows mark clone size as missing; the rest say once, few, many or name a class of expanded clone.

D,size,V,J,DNA,CDR3
TRBD2,.,TRBV20-1,TRBJ2-1,TGCAGTGCTACAGCGGGGGGCCCGCCTGAGCAGTTCTTC,CSATAGGPPEQFF
TRBD1,few,TRBV5-5,TRBJ2-5,TGTGCCAGCAGCTTAAGACAGGGGTTTTCCCAAGAGACCCAGTACTTC,CASSLRQGFSQETQYF
.,.,TRBV5-6,TRBJ2-3,TGTGCCAGCAGCTTGACGGTAGGAGATACGCAGTATTTT,CASSLTVGDTQYF
.,.,TRBV5-1,TRBJ2-3,TGCGCCAGCAGCTTGGGATATGATGATACGCAGTATTTT,CASSLGYDDTQYF
.,few,TRBV3-1,TRBJ1-1,TGTGCCACCTCACTCGATTTAATAAACACTGAAGCTTTCTTT,CATSLDLINTEAFF
TRBD1,.,TRBV2,TRBJ1-1,TGTGCCAGCGTACGACAGGGGGCGGGAACTGAAGCTTTCTTT,CASVRQGAGTEAFF
.,many,TRBV29-1,TRBJ2-5,TGCAGCGTTGCTTCTAGGTGGCAAGAGACCCAGTACTTC,CSVASRWQETQYF
.,many,TRBV20-1,TRBJ2-7,TGCAGTGCTAGAGCGACAGTCAGAACTTACGAGCAGTACTTC,CSARATVRTYEQYF
.,.,TRBV10-2,TRBJ2-3,TGCGCCAGCAGTGACAGGGATTACGGGTATTTT,CASSDRDYGYF
TRBD1,few,TRBV20-1,TRBJ2-7,TGCAGTGCTGACTTCTACGACAGGGGAAACGAGCAGTACTTC,CSADFYDRGNEQYF
.,few,TRBV11-2,TRBJ1-1,TGTGCCAGCAGCTTAGGGGGGATACAGGTCAGGTATATGAACACTGAAGCTTTCTTT,CASSLGGIQVRYMNTEAFF
TRBD1,few,TRBV7-2,TRBJ1-5,TGTGCCAGCAGTACCGGGACAGGGCTCTCTCAGCCCCAGCATTTT,CASSTGTGLSQPQHF
TRBD1,.,TRBV6-2/TRBV6-3,TRBJ2-6,TGTGCCAGCAGGGCAGGGGGCCATGGGGCCAACGTCCTGACTTTC,CASRAGGHGANVLTF
TRBD2,.,TRBV20-1,TRBJ2-5,TGCAGTGCTGAAAAGCTGGCGGGCCGGGGGGTGGCCCAGTACTTC,CSAEKLAGRGVAQYF
.,.,TRBV20-1,TRBJ1-2,TGCAGTGCTGTAAGGGGGGGCGATGGCTACACCTTC,CSAVRGGDGYTF
.,.,TRBV7-9,TRBJ1-5,TGTGCCAGCAGCTGGGGGGGCATTAGCAATCAGCCCCAGCATTTT,CASSWGGISNQPQHF
.,many,TRBV29-1,TRBJ2-7,TGCAGCGTTGAAGACAGTCGCCACGAGCAGTACTTC,CSVEDSRHEQYF
.,.,TRBV27,TRBJ2-1,TGTGCCAGCAGTTTATCAGGGGTGAGCTCCTACAATGAGCAGTTCTTC,CASSLSGVSSYNEQFF
.,.,TRBV20-1,TRBJ2-3,TGCAGTGCTAGAGATCTAGGCAGAACTAGCACAGATACGCAGTATTTT,CSARDLGRTSTDTQYF
TRBD1,.,TRBV5-1,TRBJ2-7,TGCGCCAGCAGCTCCGATCCAGGGGGAGTACGGGAGCAGTACTTC,CASSSDPGGVREQYF
.,many,TRBV20-1,TRBJ2-1,TGCAGTGCTAGCTTAGTCGGTGCCTACAATGAGCAGTTCTTC,CSASLVGAYNEQFF
.,.,TRBV18,TRBJ2-5,TGTGCCAGCTCACCAGAGGCGAACTCCAGGGGAGAGACCCAGTACTTC,CASSPEANSRGETQYF
TRBD2,few,TRBV20-1,TRBJ2-7,TGCAGTGCTTATAGGACTAGCGGGGACTACGAGCAGTACTTC,CSAYRTSGDYEQYF
.,.,TRBV11-2,TRBJ2-1,TGTGCCAGCGCGGTCATGGGGCGGTACAATGAGCAGTTCTTC,CASAVMGRYNEQFF
.,few,TRBV5-1,TRBJ2-1,TGCGCCAGCAGCCTGGGACTTACCCGTCAGAGGCAGTTCTTC,CASSLGLTRQRQFF
TRBD1,few,TRBV20-1,TRBJ1-6,TGCAGTGCTAGAGGTGGGGCAGGGGGCTATAATTCACCCCTCCACTTT,CSARGGAGGYNSPLHF
TRBD2,few,TRBV20-1,TRBJ2-1,TGCAGTGCTAGTATAGGACTAGCGGCCTACAATGAGCAGTTCTTC,CSASIGLAAYNEQFF
TRBD2,few,TRBV5-1,TRBJ2-3,TGCGCCAGCAGCAGAGGGACTAGCGGTAGCACAGATACGCAGTATTTT,CASSRGTSGSTDTQYF
TRBD2,many,TRBV5-6,TRBJ2-1,TGTGCCAGCAGCTTGGCCAGACTAGCGCCATACAATGAGCAGTTCTTC,CASSLARLAPYNEQFF
TRBD2,few,TRBV7-2,TRBJ2-7,TGTGCCAGCAGTATTAGCGGGAGGGTGTGGTACGAGCAGTACTTC,CASSISGRVWYEQYF
.,.,TRBV7-2,TRBJ2-1,TGTGCCAGCAGCTTATTTGTGGAGGCTTCCTACAATGAGCAGTTCTTC,CASSLFVEASYNEQFF
.,.,TRBV6-2/TRBV6-3,TRBJ1-2,TGTGCCAGCAGCCCCAGGACAGCGAGCTACACCTTC,CASSPRTASYTF
.,few,TRBV7-2,TRBJ2-2,TGTGCCAGCAGCTTAGCGCTGATACACGGGGAGCTGTTTTTT,CASSLALIHGELFF
.,few,TRBV7-2,TRBJ2-2,TGTGCCAGCAGCTTAGTTACGATCACCGGGGAGCTGTTTTTT,CASSLVTITGELFF
TRBD1,.,TRBV28,TRBJ1-2,TGTGCCACCGTCGGGACAGGGGGCGGTTCACGAGGCTACACCTTC,CATVGTGGGSRGYTF
TRBD1,.,TRBV7-9,TRBJ1-6,TGTGCCAGCAGCATACAGGGGGCCAGGTCACCCCTCCACTTT,CASSIQGARSPLHF
TRBD2,few,TRBV7-2,TRBJ2-1,TGTGCCAGCAGCGTTAGCGGGGCCTCTTGGGCCTCTTACAATGAGCAGTTCTTC,CASSVSGASWASYNEQFF
TRBD1,few,TRBV2,TRBJ1-1,TGTGCCAGCAGTACAGAGGGGGCCTACACTGAAGCTTTCTTT,CASSTEGAYTEAFF
.,few,TRBV20-1,TRBJ1-1,TGCAGTGCCAGGGTGGGAGTATTCACTGAAGCTTTCTTT,CSARVGVFTEAFF
TRBD2,.,TRBV20-1,TRBJ2-1,TGCAGTGCTAGTTATCTAGCGGGGGTCGATGAGCAGTTCTTC,CSASYLAGVDEQFF
TRBD1,few,TRBV6-2/TRBV6-3,TRBJ2-7,TGTGCCAGCAGTTACTCGAGGACAGGGGGCTACGAGCAGTACTTC,CASSYSRTGGYEQYF
TRBD2,.,TRBV10-3,TRBJ2-7,TGTGCCATCAGTGTAACTAGCGAAACCTACGAGCAGTACTTC,CAISVTSETYEQYF
TRBD2,many,TRBV7-2,TRBJ2-7,TGTGCCAGCAGCCCCCGTACTAGCGGGAGCGACGAGCAGTACTTC,CASSPRTSGSDEQYF
TRBD2,.,TRBV7-9,TRBJ2-5,TGTGCCAGCAGCCTCAAGCGGGGAGCTCAAGAGACCCAGTACTTC,CASSLKRGAQETQYF
.,.,TRBV5-1,TRBJ1-1,TGCGCCAGCAGCTCAATGGTTAACACTGAAGCTTTCTTT,CASSSMVNTEAFF
TRBD2,few,TRBV6-2/TRBV6-3,TRBJ2-1,TGTGCCAGCAGTTACCCAACGGGACTAGCGAATTACAATGAGCAGTTCTTC,CASSYPTGLANYNEQFF
.,many,TRBV24-1,TRBJ2-2,TGTGCCACCAGTAAAAGGTTCGGGACAACAGACACCGGGGAGCTGTTTTTT,CATSKRFGTTDTGELFF